These T cell receptor beta chains were read from a single sample in a study of identical twins. One entry per CDR3 protein, called by TCRdb with MiXCR from the 5' RACE reads. The sample has about 210,000 distinct CDR3 sequences; less than 10% are singletons. Sequenced input: memory (CD45RO+) T cells sorted from blood. Receptor source: a woman aged 18-35 years in good health. Each CDR3 is given with its conserved first and last residue. D genes are given only for firm matches. A clone size is listed for some rows: how often the clone was seen (once, few, many), or a class if it is expanded.

d_gene	abundance	v_gene	j_gene	CDR3nt	CDR3aa
NA	NA	TRBV7-9	TRBJ2-7	TGTGCCAGCAGCTTGAACAGCGGGCTGGAAGAGCAGTACTTC	CASSLNSGLEEQYF
TRBD1	few	TRBV6-1	TRBJ1-1	TGTGCCAGCAGGATTACAGGGGGCCACACTGAAGCTTTCTTT	CASRITGGHTEAFF
NA	few	TRBV6-5	TRBJ2-7	TGTGCCAGCAGTTACTCCTTACAGGCCGCCTACGAGCAGTACTTC	CASSYSLQAAYEQYF
TRBD1	NA	TRBV27	TRBJ2-2	TGTGCCAGCAGCGTCAGGGGGCCAGTGACCGGGGAGCTGTTTTTT	CASSVRGPVTGELFF
NA	many	TRBV12-3/TRBV12-4	TRBJ2-7	TGTGCCAGCAGTTTTCAGGCTATCTACGAGCAGTACTTC	CASSFQAIYEQYF
NA	few	TRBV9	TRBJ1-2	TGTGCCAGCAGCCGGGGACCTTTCTATGGCTACACCTTC	CASSRGPFYGYTF
NA	many	TRBV6-1	TRBJ2-4	TGTGCCAGCAGTGAAGCGGCAGGGGGGATGGCCAAAAACATTCAGTACTTC	CASSEAAGGMAKNIQYF
NA	few	TRBV28	TRBJ2-7	TGTGCCAGCAGTTTATCTTCACCGCCCTACGAGCAGTACTTC	CASSLSSPPYEQYF
NA	many	TRBV14	TRBJ2-2	TGTGCCAGCAGCCTAGACCTTTTCGCGAACACCGGGGAGCTGTTTTTT	CASSLDLFANTGELFF
TRBD1	NA	TRBV29-1	TRBJ2-7	TGCAGCGTCCGGGGGACAGGGGCCTACGAGCAGTACTTC	CSVRGTGAYEQYF
NA	many	TRBV20-1	TRBJ1-4	TGCAGTGCTAGAGAGGGTCGCAGCCCTAAGGCTAATGAAAAACTGTTTTTT	CSAREGRSPKANEKLFF
NA	few	TRBV12-3/TRBV12-4	TRBJ2-2	TGTGCCAGCAGCATTCGAGGGGGAGGGCGCACCGGGGAGCTGTTTTTT	CASSIRGGGRTGELFF
NA	many	TRBV24-1	TRBJ2-1	TGTGCCACCAGTGACAGGACAGTCAATGAGCAGTTCTTC	CATSDRTVNEQFF
NA	many	TRBV5-5	TRBJ1-3	TGTGCCAGCAGCTTGGTAGGACAGCGAAACACCATATATTTT	CASSLVGQRNTIYF
NA	NA	TRBV12-3/TRBV12-4	TRBJ1-2	TGTGCCAGCAGTTTCCGACCCTCACTACGCTATGGCTACACCTTC	CASSFRPSLRYGYTF
NA	few	TRBV7-2	TRBJ1-1	TGTGCCAGCAGCCCTTATAGGGTTAACACTGAAGCTTTCTTT	CASSPYRVNTEAFF
NA	NA	TRBV20-1	TRBJ2-1	TGCAGTGCTAGAGATTGGGGTGTACCTTACAATGAGCAGTTCTTC	CSARDWGVPYNEQFF
NA	NA	TRBV5-1	TRBJ2-5	TGCGCCAGCACCCCCCATGGAGAAGAGACCCAGTACTTC	CASTPHGEETQYF
TRBD2	NA	TRBV9	TRBJ2-3	TGTGCCAGCAGCGTAGGCCCCCGCGGGGGAGATACGCAGTATTTT	CASSVGPRGGDTQYF
NA	few	TRBV6-2/TRBV6-3	TRBJ2-3	TGTGCCAGCAGTTACGGTCAGAGCACAGATACGCAGTATTTT	CASSYGQSTDTQYF
NA	NA	TRBV6-6	TRBJ2-5	TGTGCCAGCAGCGAATATTCCGAGACCCAGTACTTC	CASSEYSETQYF
NA	many	TRBV6-1	TRBJ2-3	TGTGCCAGCAGTCAGCGAGGTGTCCCGCCAACGCAGTATTTT	CASSQRGVPPTQYF
NA	few	TRBV20-1	TRBJ2-7	TGCAGTGCTAGTGGGACAGCGGCGGGGGAGCAGTACTTC	CSASGTAAGEQYF
NA	many	TRBV5-1	TRBJ2-1	TGCGCCAGCAGCTTACACGGATCCAATGAGCAGTTCTTC	CASSLHGSNEQFF
NA	NA	TRBV2	TRBJ1-5	TGTGCCAGCAGGAGACAGGAAGGCAATCAGCCCCAGCATTTT	CASRRQEGNQPQHF
NA	many	TRBV20-1	TRBJ2-3	TGCAGTGCTCCGCTTGACCCGGGGACAGATACGCAGTATTTT	CSAPLDPGTDTQYF
NA	NA	TRBV8-2	TRBJ1-1	TGTGCCATGGGCCCTGGGATAAACACTGAAGCTTTCTTT	CAMGPGINTEAFF
TRBD2	NA	TRBV7-3	TRBJ2-5	TGTGCCAGCAGCTACGCGGGACTAGAAACGGAGACCCAGTACTTC	CASSYAGLETETQYF
NA	medium-sized	TRBV12-3/TRBV12-4	TRBJ1-5	TGTGCCAGCAGTCTTCACGGGGCTAAGGATCAGCCCCAGCATTTT	CASSLHGAKDQPQHF
NA	NA	TRBV12-3/TRBV12-4	TRBJ2-7	TGTGCCAGCAGTTTGAGGGCCCTTGGCGAGCAGTACTTC	CASSLRALGEQYF
NA	NA	TRBV5-6	TRBJ2-5	TGTGCCAGCAGCCCTACGGGCCGCCAAAGCGTCCAAGAGACCCAGTACTTC	CASSPTGRQSVQETQYF
TRBD1	many	TRBV20-1	TRBJ1-5	TGCAGTGCTAGCCCCGGGACAGGACCCAATCAGCCCCAGCATTTT	CSASPGTGPNQPQHF
TRBD1	NA	TRBV6-5	TRBJ1-2	TGTGCCAGCAGTTACACCAACCAGGGGGGCCTTGAGGGCTACACCTTC	CASSYTNQGGLEGYTF
NA	NA	TRBV12-3/TRBV12-4	TRBJ2-2	TGTGCCAGCAGTTTAACATACGGAACCGGGGAGCTGTTTTTT	CASSLTYGTGELFF
TRBD1	many	TRBV20-1	TRBJ1-2	TGCAGTGCTGGCCCCCCGGGACAGGGGTTTGGCTACACCTTC	CSAGPPGQGFGYTF
NA	NA	TRBV5-1	TRBJ1-3	TGCGCCAGCAGCGTGGAGGGCAGAGGTGGAAACACCATATATTTT	CASSVEGRGGNTIYF
NA	NA	TRBV19	TRBJ2-1	TGTGCCAGTAGTATAGATTTATTCTCCTACAATGAGCAGTTCTTC	CASSIDLFSYNEQFF
TRBD2	NA	TRBV6-5	TRBJ2-7	TGTGCCAGCAGTTTTGTTAGCGGGGACTACGAGCAGTACTTC	CASSFVSGDYEQYF
NA	few	TRBV5-1	TRBJ2-3	TGCGCCAGCAGCTTGGAGGGTCCTGGGGATACGCAGTATTTT	CASSLEGPGDTQYF
NA	few	TRBV20-1	TRBJ2-7	TGCAGTGCGGTCGACACGATAGACTACGAGCAGTACTTC	CSAVDTIDYEQYF
NA	NA	TRBV20-1	TRBJ2-2	TGCAGTGCTCTATTCTCCACCACCGGGGAGCTGTTTTTT	CSALFSTTGELFF
TRBD1	few	TRBV20-1	TRBJ2-5	TGCAGTGCTAGAGGGACAGGGGCATGGGGGGCGACCCAGTACTTC	CSARGTGAWGATQYF
NA	few	TRBV20-1	TRBJ1-4	TGCAGTGCCACACCAAATGAAAAACTGTTTTTT	CSATPNEKLFF
NA	NA	TRBV7-2	TRBJ2-3	TGTGCCAGCAGCTTAGCGTGGTGGGGCACAGATACGCAGTATTTT	CASSLAWWGTDTQYF
NA	few	TRBV3-1	TRBJ2-7	TGTGCCAGCAGCCAAGTCCAGTTTCTCACCCACAGGGTTTACGAGCAGTACTTC	CASSQVQFLTHRVYEQYF
NA	NA	TRBV20-1	TRBJ1-2	TGCAGTGCATCGGACATCCGACACACCTTC	CSASDIRHTF
TRBD1	NA	TRBV6-5	TRBJ2-3	TGTGCCAGCAGTTGGTCGGGACAGGGAAATACGCAGTATTTT	CASSWSGQGNTQYF
NA	few	TRBV20-1	TRBJ2-1	TGCAGTGCTCAGGGGGGCTTAGGTGGTGGTGAGCAGTTCTTC	CSAQGGLGGGEQFF
NA	NA	TRBV21-1	TRBJ2-7	TGTGCCAGCAGCAAAGAGGACAGGGAGTACTTC	CASSKEDREYF
NA	many	TRBV20-1	TRBJ1-1	TGCAGTGCTGCACAGGGAACTGAAGCTTTCTTT	CSAAQGTEAFF
NA	NA	TRBV9	TRBJ2-3	TGTGCCAGCAGCGTTAGCGGTTTCACAGATACGCAGTATTTT	CASSVSGFTDTQYF
TRBD1	NA	TRBV6-6	TRBJ2-7	TGTGCCAGCAGCCGCGACAGGGACTACGAGCAGTACTTC	CASSRDRDYEQYF
TRBD2	few	TRBV20-1	TRBJ2-7	TGCAGTGCTAGCCAGGCGGGAGGCCTAAACCTCTACGAGCAGTACTTC	CSASQAGGLNLYEQYF
TRBD1	few	TRBV20-1	TRBJ2-7	TGCAGTGCTAGAATTCTTACGACAGGGGGCTTCGGGGAGCAGTACTTC	CSARILTTGGFGEQYF
NA	NA	TRBV30	TRBJ1-1	TGTGCCTGGATTAAATCGGGCCACTCTGCCTCCTTGAACACTGAAGCTTTCTTT	CAWIKSGHSASLNTEAFF
NA	NA	TRBV6-5	TRBJ1-4	TGTGCCAGCAGTTACACCAATGAAAAACTGTTTTTT	CASSYTNEKLFF
NA	NA	TRBV19	TRBJ2-7	TGTGCCAGTAGTATGGAGGCCCGGTCCTACGAGCAGTACTTC	CASSMEARSYEQYF
NA	few	TRBV5-1	TRBJ1-1	TGCGCCAGCGGCGGGGGGAACACTGAAGCTTTCTTT	CASGGGNTEAFF
NA	NA	TRBV2	TRBJ2-7	TGTGCCTCTTGGGGCCTCCACTACGAGCAGTACTTC	CASWGLHYEQYF
NA	NA	TRBV6-1	TRBJ2-3	TGTGCCAGCAGTATAAGGGGGTCGGATACGCAGTATTTT	CASSIRGSDTQYF